This is a list of T cell receptor beta chains from one sample in a study of patients and donors after allogeneic stem cell transplantation. TCRdb re-derived calls from the RT-PCR reads in MiXCR, one entry per CDR3 protein. The data show about 160,000 distinct CDR3 sequences, with approximately 25% seen just once and 25% to 30% held by the top ten. Sequencing was carried out using blood, either unsorted or a sorted T cell fraction (not recorded which). These receptors were taken from a human donor who was either an allogeneic HSCT recipient or a stem cell or donor lymphocyte infusion donor (not recorded which). It is not recorded whose cells these are; they may come from a transplant donor. CDR3s include the opening cysteine and the closing phenylalanine or tryptophan. The order of the fields is V gene, D gene, CDR3 length, J gene, clone size, CDR3 protein, CDR3 DNA. D genes are given only for firm matches. The size field is filled for only some rows; it gives once, few, many or a size class.

V: TRBV7-2
D: -
length: 14
J: TRBJ1-2
size: -
CDR3: CASSSTGPGYGYTF
DNA: TGTGCCAGCAGCTCGACGGGACCGGGGTATGGCTACACCTTC

V: TRBV12-3/TRBV12-4
D: -
length: 12
J: TRBJ1-2
size: few
CDR3: CASIDPLRGYTF
DNA: TGTGCCAGCATCGACCCCCTGCGGGGCTACACCTTC

V: TRBV18
D: -
length: 14
J: TRBJ1-4
size: -
CDR3: CASSPQDSNEKLFF
DNA: TGTGCCAGCTCACCACAGGATTCTAATGAAAAACTGTTTTTT

V: TRBV3-1
D: TRBD1
length: 17
J: TRBJ2-7
size: -
CDR3: CASSQVGSGTGIYEQYF
DNA: TGTGCCAGCAGCCAAGTGGGCTCCGGGACAGGGATCTACGAGCAGTACTTC

V: TRBV5-1
D: -
length: 14
J: TRBJ1-1
size: many
CDR3: CASSFGQGYTEAFF
DNA: TGCGCCAGCAGCTTCGGGCAGGGGTACACTGAAGCTTTCTTT

V: TRBV7-9
D: -
length: 15
J: TRBJ2-2
size: -
CDR3: CASHQTGVNTGELFF
DNA: TGTGCCAGCCACCAGACGGGAGTGAACACCGGGGAGCTGTTTTTT

V: TRBV24-1
D: -
length: 16
J: TRBJ1-4
size: many
CDR3: CATSDFKGARDEKLFF
DNA: TGTGCCACCAGTGATTTTAAGGGCGCCCGGGATGAAAAACTGTTTTTT

V: TRBV10-3
D: TRBD2
length: 16
J: TRBJ2-1
size: -
CDR3: CAISATGTSGINEQFF
DNA: TGTGCCATCAGTGCTACCGGGACTAGCGGGATCAATGAGCAGTTCTTC

V: TRBV9
D: -
length: 15
J: TRBJ2-7
size: few
CDR3: CASSVVPGQNYEQYF
DNA: TGTGCCAGCAGCGTAGTCCCCGGACAGAACTACGAGCAGTACTTC

V: TRBV29-1
D: -
length: 12
J: TRBJ2-5
size: few
CDR3: CSVEDRQETQYF
DNA: TGCAGCGTTGAAGATAGACAGGAGACCCAGTACTTC

V: TRBV12-3/TRBV12-4
D: -
length: 13
J: TRBJ1-5
size: many
CDR3: CASSLTHNQPQHF
DNA: TGTGCCAGCAGTTTGACCCACAATCAGCCCCAGCATTTT

V: TRBV5-1
D: TRBD2
length: 15
J: TRBJ2-1
size: few
CDR3: CASSLGLAGAGEQFF
DNA: TGCGCCAGCAGCTTGGGACTAGCGGGAGCGGGTGAGCAGTTCTTC

V: TRBV6-5
D: -
length: 13
J: TRBJ2-7
size: -
CDR3: CATTGTPAYEQYF
DNA: TGTGCCACAACCGGGACACCCGCCTACGAGCAGTACTTC

V: TRBV20-1
D: -
length: 14
J: TRBJ2-4
size: -
CDR3: CSARNRLGKNIQYF
DNA: TGCAGTGCTAGAAATCGACTAGGCAAAAACATTCAGTACTTC

V: TRBV28
D: TRBD1
length: 15
J: TRBJ1-5
size: few
CDR3: CASSHDRVGNQPQHF
DNA: TGTGCCAGCAGCCACGACAGGGTTGGCAATCAGCCCCAGCATTTT

V: TRBV20-1
D: TRBD1
length: 16
J: TRBJ1-5
size: -
CDR3: CSAREGGSISNQPQHF
DNA: TGCAGTGCTAGAGAAGGGGGCAGTATTAGCAATCAGCCCCAGCATTTT

V: TRBV12-3/TRBV12-4
D: TRBD1
length: 14
J: TRBJ1-6
size: -
CDR3: CASSLEGANSPLHF
DNA: TGTGCCAGCAGTTTAGAGGGGGCTAATTCACCCCTCCACTTT

V: TRBV6-6
D: -
length: 19
J: TRBJ2-3
size: -
CDR3: CASSYSRGDFGAEGDTQYF
DNA: TGTGCCAGCAGTTACTCGCGGGGAGATTTTGGGGCTGAAGGAGATACGCAGTATTTT

V: TRBV19
D: -
length: 14
J: TRBJ2-5
size: -
CDR3: CASKLQGGGETQYF
DNA: TGTGCCAGTAAACTGCAGGGGGGCGGAGAGACCCAGTACTTC

V: TRBV24-1
D: -
length: 13
J: TRBJ1-3
size: few
CDR3: CATSDSSGNTIYF
DNA: TGTGCCACCAGTGATTCGTCGGGGAACACCATATATTTT

V: TRBV6-6
D: -
length: 13
J: TRBJ1-2
size: -
CDR3: CASSISYDYGYTF
DNA: TGTGCCAGCAGTATCAGTTATGACTATGGCTACACCTTC

V: TRBV6-5
D: TRBD2
length: 16
J: TRBJ2-3
size: few
CDR3: CASSRTSHFSTDTQYF
DNA: TGTGCCAGCAGTCGGACTAGCCATTTTAGCACAGATACGCAGTATTTT

V: TRBV6-5
D: -
length: 15
J: TRBJ2-1
size: -
CDR3: CASRIMPSSYNEQFF
DNA: TGTGCCAGCAGGATCATGCCGAGCTCCTACAATGAGCAGTTCTTC

V: TRBV7-3
D: -
length: 12
J: TRBJ2-1
size: -
CDR3: CASSLRRGEQFF
DNA: TGTGCCAGCAGCTTAAGGCGGGGTGAGCAGTTCTTC

V: TRBV24-1
D: -
length: 14
J: TRBJ2-2
size: -
CDR3: CATSDDRSTGELFF
DNA: TGTGCCACCAGTGACGATAGGTCTACCGGGGAGCTGTTTTTT

V: TRBV7-9
D: -
length: 13
J: TRBJ1-1
size: -
CDR3: CASHRAHDTEAFF
DNA: TGTGCCAGCCATAGGGCGCACGACACTGAAGCTTTCTTT

V: TRBV11-1
D: -
length: 15
J: TRBJ1-4
size: few
CDR3: CASSLDVATNEKLFF
DNA: TGTGCCAGCAGCTTAGACGTCGCAACTAATGAAAAACTGTTTTTT

V: TRBV12-3/TRBV12-4
D: -
length: 13
J: TRBJ1-2
size: many
CDR3: CASSLGREYGYTF
DNA: TGTGCCAGCAGTTTGGGTCGGGAGTATGGCTACACCTTC

V: TRBV6-1
D: -
length: 16
J: TRBJ1-5
size: few
CDR3: CASRVDTWVVNQPQHF
DNA: TGTGCCAGCAGGGTAGACACCTGGGTGGTCAATCAGCCCCAGCATTTT

V: TRBV29-1
D: -
length: 16
J: TRBJ2-5
size: -
CDR3: CSVEDPDPLYQETQYF
DNA: TGCAGCGTTGAAGATCCGGACCCCCTCTACCAAGAGACCCAGTACTTC